These T cell receptor beta chains were read from a single sample in a study of T cells in Graves' hyperthyroidism and ophthalmopathy. TCRdb itself ran the multiplex PCR reads through MiXCR, one entry per CDR3 protein. The table lists 700,000 or so distinct CDR3 sequences, 14% of them singletons. Sequenced input: blood. The receptors were gathered from a woman aged 45-65 years with Graves' ophthalmopathy. Each CDR3 is given with its conserved first and last residue. D genes are given only for firm matches. Only part of the rows carry a size: once, few, many, or a class if the clone is expanded.

clone_size,cdr3_length,v_call,j_call,d_call,cdr3_aa,cdr3_nt
many,15,TRBV5-1,TRBJ2-3,.,CASSLSTVSTDTQYF,TGCGCCAGCAGCTTGTCGACCGTTAGCACAGATACGCAGTATTTT
few,14,TRBV29-1,TRBJ2-6,.,CSAFSHSGANVLTF,TGCAGCGCCTTCAGCCACTCTGGGGCCAACGTCCTGACTTTC
few,14,TRBV20-1,TRBJ1-2,TRBD1,CSATTGLSDYGYTF,TGCAGTGCTACGACAGGGCTTAGTGACTATGGCTACACCTTC
many,13,TRBV7-2,TRBJ1-2,.,CASTSGDGYGYTF,TGTGCCAGCACTTCGGGGGATGGGTATGGCTACACCTTC
.,16,TRBV24-1,TRBJ2-1,TRBD2,CATSDLTSGGHNEQFF,TGTGCCACCAGTGATCTGACTAGCGGGGGGCACAATGAGCAGTTCTTC
many,12,TRBV7-2,TRBJ2-5,.,CASSRSQETQYF,TGTGCCAGCAGCCGATCTCAAGAGACCCAGTACTTC
many,12,TRBV20-1,TRBJ1-2,.,CSAIPGVNGYTF,TGCAGTGCTATTCCGGGGGTAAATGGCTACACCTTC
many,15,TRBV6-1,TRBJ2-7,TRBD1,CASSELWDRGHEQYF,TGTGCCAGCAGTGAATTGTGGGACAGAGGGCACGAGCAGTACTTC
.,14,TRBV7-9,TRBJ2-5,TRBD2,CASSKAGAQETQYF,TGTGCCAGCAGCAAAGCGGGAGCCCAAGAGACCCAGTACTTC
many,16,TRBV5-1,TRBJ2-7,.,CASSLAIRNRVYEQYF,TGCGCCAGCAGCTTGGCGATCCGGAACAGGGTGTACGAGCAGTACTTC
many,16,TRBV4-3,TRBJ2-7,.,CASSQEGGTSSYEQYF,TGCGCCAGCAGCCAAGAAGGGGGTACCAGTTCCTACGAGCAGTACTTC
many,17,TRBV6-5,TRBJ1-1,.,CASSYGDPLSQNTEAFF,TGTGCCAGCAGTTACGGGGACCCCCTCTCCCAGAACACTGAAGCTTTCTTT
many,16,TRBV28,TRBJ1-2,.,CASSLEGRLRGYGYTF,TGTGCCAGCAGTTTAGAGGGGCGGCTACGCGGCTATGGCTACACCTTC
few,13,TRBV6-1,TRBJ2-7,.,CASTLGRGYEQYF,TGTGCCAGCACTCTCGGAAGGGGTTACGAGCAGTACTTC
few,15,TRBV14,TRBJ2-7,TRBD2,CASSQDGGGIHEQYF,TGTGCCAGCAGCCAAGATGGGGGGGGAATCCACGAGCAGTACTTC
few,20,TRBV7-8,TRBJ2-2,TRBD2,CASRRGLGFGLAGPTGELFF,TGTGCCAGCCGGAGGGGGCTCGGATTTGGACTAGCGGGACCCACCGGGGAGCTGTTTTTT
many,13,TRBV29-1,TRBJ2-5,.,CSVEPGGGETQYF,TGCAGCGTTGAACCAGGAGGGGGTGAGACCCAGTACTTC
.,16,TRBV5-6,TRBJ2-2,.,CASSLGTDPNTGELFF,TGTGCCAGCAGCTTGGGGACGGATCCTAACACCGGGGAGCTGTTTTTT
.,15,TRBV20-1,TRBJ1-5,.,CSATETGTINQPQHF,TGCAGTGCTACCGAAACCGGGACTATCAATCAGCCCCAGCATTTT
.,12,TRBV9,TRBJ1-1,.,CASRGENTEAFF,TGTGCCAGCAGGGGAGAAAACACTGAAGCTTTCTTT
many,17,TRBV6-6,TRBJ2-1,.,CASSYSGAESSYNEQFF,TGTGCCAGCAGTTACTCAGGGGCGGAAAGCTCCTACAATGAGCAGTTCTTC
many,15,TRBV6-2/TRBV6-3,TRBJ2-7,.,CASSYGGRESYEQYF,TGTGCCAGCAGTTATGGGGGACGTGAGTCCTACGAGCAGTACTTC
many,15,TRBV20-1,TRBJ2-1,TRBD2,CSASYVAGGHNEQFF,TGCAGTGCTAGTTACGTAGCGGGAGGCCACAATGAGCAGTTCTTC
many,14,TRBV30,TRBJ1-1,.,CAWSVSRGNTEAFF,TGTGCCTGGAGTGTAAGCAGGGGGAACACTGAAGCTTTCTTT
many,15,TRBV7-8,TRBJ2-5,TRBD1,CASSLGTGSGETQYF,TGTGCCAGCAGCTTAGGGACAGGGTCGGGGGAGACCCAGTACTTC
many,14,TRBV20-1,TRBJ2-5,.,CSARNRAGWETQYF,TGCAGTGCTAGAAACAGAGCTGGCTGGGAGACCCAGTACTTC
many,15,TRBV11-3,TRBJ2-5,TRBD2,CASSLGGRAWETQYF,TGTGCCAGCAGCTTAGGCGGGAGGGCTTGGGAGACCCAGTACTTC